This is a list of T cell receptor beta chains from one sample in a study of T cells in Graves' hyperthyroidism and ophthalmopathy. TCRdb fed the multiplex PCR reads into MiXCR, producing one record per CDR3 protein. This table has under 250,000 distinct CDR3 sequences, roughly 22% appearing once. Sequenced input: blood. These receptors originate from a woman between 40 and 55 years old with Graves' ophthalmopathy. Both conserved end residues are part of each CDR3. A D gene is named only where the DNA matches it firmly. Clone size is not always given. Where it is, it says once, few, many or a class for expanded clones.

size,D,V,J,DNA,CDR3
many,NA,TRBV9,TRBJ2-3,TGTGCCAGCAGCGAGAGCGGGACAGCGGGAGTTACAGATACGCAGTATTTT,CASSESGTAGVTDTQYF
many,NA,TRBV10-3,TRBJ2-2,TGTGCCATCAGCCCCAGGGAGGCCGGGGAGCTGTTTTTT,CAISPREAGELFF
NA,TRBD2,TRBV19,TRBJ2-5,TGTGCCAGTAGTGGATCTAGCGGGAGTACGGAGACCCAGTACTTC,CASSGSSGSTETQYF
many,NA,TRBV29-1,TRBJ2-2,TGCAGCGGGGTGCGGGACAAAACCACCGGGGAGCTGTTTTTT,CSGVRDKTTGELFF
NA,TRBD2,TRBV4-1,TRBJ2-7,TGCGCCAGCACCCCGCCGGGGGGTAGATACGAGCAGTACTTC,CASTPPGGRYEQYF
many,TRBD2,TRBV6-2/TRBV6-3,TRBJ2-6,TGTGCCAGCAGTTACTCGACACTAGCGGGAGCTGGGGCCAACGTCCTGACTTTC,CASSYSTLAGAGANVLTF
NA,TRBD2,TRBV7-9,TRBJ2-5,TGTGCCAGCAGCTCCCCCGGGACTAGCGCACAAGAGACCCAGTACTTC,CASSSPGTSAQETQYF
few,NA,TRBV28,TRBJ2-2,TGTGCCAGCAACGACCTAAGGGGCGCCGGGGAGCTGTTTTTT,CASNDLRGAGELFF
many,NA,TRBV9,TRBJ2-1,TGTGCCAGCAGCGTCCCTGTAGGCAATGAGCAGTTCTTC,CASSVPVGNEQFF
many,TRBD1,TRBV5-1,TRBJ1-6,TGCGCCAGCAGCTCCGGGACAGGCGGTTCACCCCTCCACTTT,CASSSGTGGSPLHF
many,NA,TRBV19,TRBJ1-2,TGTGCCAGTAGTTCTTTGGGGAACTATGGCTACACCTTC,CASSSLGNYGYTF
NA,TRBD2,TRBV6-5,TRBJ2-2,TGTGCCAGCATTAGTGGCAGCGGGAGGTTCACCGGGGAGCTGTTTTTT,CASISGSGRFTGELFF
many,NA,TRBV12-3/TRBV12-4,TRBJ1-1,TGTGCCAGCGGAGTGAACACTGAAGCTTTCTTT,CASGVNTEAFF
many,NA,TRBV27,TRBJ1-1,TGTGCCAGCAGTTCCCTGGGGGGGGACACTGAAGCTTTCTTT,CASSSLGGDTEAFF
NA,TRBD1,TRBV6-1,TRBJ2-7,TGTGCCAGCAGTGAAGGCCGGTGGGGACAGGGGGTCTACGAGCAGTACTTC,CASSEGRWGQGVYEQYF
many,TRBD2,TRBV7-2,TRBJ2-7,TGTGCCAGCAGCTCCAGACGGACTAGCGGGGCCTACGAGCAGTACTTC,CASSSRRTSGAYEQYF
many,TRBD2,TRBV27,TRBJ2-7,TGTGCCAGCAGTCCACTAACTAGCGGGAGCAACGAGCAGTACTTC,CASSPLTSGSNEQYF
many,TRBD1,TRBV6-5,TRBJ1-1,TGTGCCAGCAGTCCCGGACAGGGAGGATACACTGAAGCTTTCTTT,CASSPGQGGYTEAFF
many,NA,TRBV2,TRBJ2-7,TGTGCCAGCAGCTCCCTCGCCTTAGGTGCCTACGAGCAGTACTTC,CASSSLALGAYEQYF
many,NA,TRBV6-5,TRBJ2-2,TGTGCCAGCAGTTACGGCGGGACGAACACCGGGGAGCTGTTTTTT,CASSYGGTNTGELFF
many,NA,TRBV7-2,TRBJ2-5,TGTGCCAGCAGCTTAGGCATTAGCGGAAAGACCCAGTACTTC,CASSLGISGKTQYF
many,NA,TRBV7-8,TRBJ1-5,TGTGCCAGCAGCCTCGTGCCCGGGGCGAGAGGCAATCAGCCCCAGCATTTT,CASSLVPGARGNQPQHF
many,TRBD1,TRBV2,TRBJ1-2,TGTGCCAGCAGTTCCGGGACAGGGGTTAACTATGGCTACACCTTC,CASSSGTGVNYGYTF
many,NA,TRBV5-1,TRBJ1-1,TGCGCCAGCAGCTTCTACGGACCCGTAGAAGCTTTCTTT,CASSFYGPVEAFF
many,NA,TRBV12-3/TRBV12-4,TRBJ1-2,TGTGCCAGCAGTTTACAGGGAAACGGTGGCTACACCTTC,CASSLQGNGGYTF
NA,NA,TRBV12-3/TRBV12-4,TRBJ2-5,TGTGCCAGCAGCCCGTCCACGTGGGGAGGAGAGACCCAGTACTTC,CASSPSTWGGETQYF
many,NA,TRBV18,TRBJ1-1,TGTGCCAGCAGCACCACAGGGAACACTGAAGCTTTCTTT,CASSTTGNTEAFF
NA,TRBD2,TRBV4-1,TRBJ2-2,TGCGCCAGCAGCCGGGAGCCCGGACTAGCGACCGGGGAGCTGTTTTTT,CASSREPGLATGELFF
many,NA,TRBV7-9,TRBJ2-6,TGTGCCAGCAGTCCGGGGGTGGCCAACGTCCTGACTTTC,CASSPGVANVLTF
many,NA,TRBV2,TRBJ2-7,TGTGCCAGCAGTGCGGGACACCCCTACGAGCAGTACTTC,CASSAGHPYEQYF
many,TRBD1,TRBV7-7,TRBJ1-5,TGTGCTAGCAGCCCGTCCGGGACGACAGGGCTGTATAGCAATCAGCCCCAGCATTTT,CASSPSGTTGLYSNQPQHF
many,TRBD2,TRBV28,TRBJ2-7,TGTGCCAGCAGTTTATTGGCCCTAGCGGGGACCTCCTACGAGCAGTACTTC,CASSLLALAGTSYEQYF
NA,NA,TRBV6-2/TRBV6-3,TRBJ2-5,TGTGCCAGCAGTCCGCTACATAGCACCGGGCAAACGGGTGCGGCGAGGGAGACCCAGTACTTC,CASSPLHSTGQTGAARETQYF
many,NA,TRBV30,TRBJ1-1,TGTGCCTGGAGTTCAGGGATTCAGAACACTGAAGCTTTCTTT,CAWSSGIQNTEAFF
many,NA,TRBV30,TRBJ2-5,TGTGCCTGGAGCGTACGGGTCCGGGAGACCCAGTACTTC,CAWSVRVRETQYF
many,NA,TRBV20-1,TRBJ1-1,TGCAGTGCCAAACAGGGTGGCACTGAAGCTTTCTTT,CSAKQGGTEAFF
many,NA,TRBV6-1,TRBJ1-1,TGTGCCAGCCGTGGGGGGAACACTGAAGCTTTCTTT,CASRGGNTEAFF
many,TRBD2,TRBV5-1,TRBJ2-7,TGCGCCAGCAGCCCCCGGGAGCGGGGTTACTACGAGCAGTACTTC,CASSPRERGYYEQYF
few,TRBD1,TRBV20-1,TRBJ2-7,TGCAGTGCGGATCGACAGGGACATTCCTACGAGCAGTACTTC,CSADRQGHSYEQYF
NA,NA,TRBV28,TRBJ2-5,TGTGCCAGCGCAGTTTCAGGTCGACAAGAGACCCAGTACTTC,CASAVSGRQETQYF
NA,TRBD2,TRBV11-2,TRBJ2-5,TGTGCCAGCAGCGCAGGACTAGCGGGAGGCCAAGAGGCCCAGTACTTC,CASSAGLAGGQEAQYF
many,NA,TRBV29-1,TRBJ1-1,TGCAGCGTTACTCAGGGAAACACTGAAGCTTTCTTT,CSVTQGNTEAFF
NA,NA,TRBV7-8,TRBJ2-7,TGTGCCAGCAGCTTCCGACCCGAACGTACCTCCGAGCAGTACTTC,CASSFRPERTSEQYF
many,TRBD1,TRBV2,TRBJ2-7,TGTGCCAGCAATCGAGGACAGGGGGCGCGCGAGCAGTACTTC,CASNRGQGAREQYF
many,TRBD2,TRBV4-1,TRBJ2-7,TGCGCCAGCAGCCCGGGACTAGCGTTCTCCTACGAGCAGTACTTC,CASSPGLAFSYEQYF
NA,TRBD1,TRBV3-1,TRBJ2-5,TGTGCCAGCAGCCAAGGGGGACAGCCTCAAGAGACCCAGTACTTC,CASSQGGQPQETQYF
few,TRBD1,TRBV7-2,TRBJ1-2,TGTGCCAGCAGCTTCCGGGACAGCCCCGCCGCGGGCTACACCTTC,CASSFRDSPAAGYTF
NA,NA,TRBV28,TRBJ2-7,TGTGCCAGCAGTAGGTGGGGGGCGCGTAGTTACGAGCAGTACTTC,CASSRWGARSYEQYF
many,TRBD1,TRBV30,TRBJ1-2,TGTGCCTGGGAGGCAGCCCTGGACAGGGGGCGTTATGGCTACACCTTC,CAWEAALDRGRYGYTF
many,NA,TRBV6-5,TRBJ2-7,TGTGCCAGCAGTTACACAGCGCAGCCCGTCCGCGAGCAGTACTTC,CASSYTAQPVREQYF
many,NA,TRBV28,TRBJ1-3,TGTGCCAGCAGTTTTGGGAGCTCTGGAAACACCATATATTTT,CASSFGSSGNTIYF
many,TRBD2,TRBV7-2,TRBJ2-2,TGTGCCAGCAGCTTTCGGGAGGTAACCGGGGAGCTGTTTTTT,CASSFREVTGELFF
many,NA,TRBV28,TRBJ2-7,TGTGCCAGCAGTCCGCCCCCGGGGACGGGGGAGCAGTACTTC,CASSPPPGTGEQYF
many,TRBD1,TRBV28,TRBJ1-5,TGTACCAGCAGTTTGCCCAGGGGGACTAATCAGCCCCAGCATTTT,CTSSLPRGTNQPQHF
many,NA,TRBV5-5,TRBJ2-7,TGTGCCAGCAGCTTGGCAACGCCCGCCTACGAGCAGTACTTC,CASSLATPAYEQYF
many,NA,TRBV18,TRBJ1-2,TGTGCCAGCTCACCCTCGGACAGCTATGGCTACACCTTC,CASSPSDSYGYTF
few,TRBD1,TRBV24-1,TRBJ1-2,TGTGCCACCAGTGATCGGACAGGGCTGTCTGGCTACACCTTC,CATSDRTGLSGYTF
many,NA,TRBV4-1,TRBJ2-7,TGCGCCAGCAGCCAAGAACCGGGGGCGCGGTCCTACGAGCAGTACTTC,CASSQEPGARSYEQYF
many,NA,TRBV5-1,TRBJ2-5,TGCGCCAGCAGCTCCGCGGACAACCAAGAGACCCAGTACTTC,CASSSADNQETQYF